The 14 T cell receptor beta chains listed next were all sequenced from one sample in a study of blood T cells in healthy people across ages. Primers used in a second PCR of roughly 6 to 12 cycles were a sample-barcoded 5' primer and a J-beta primer mix. MiXCR, run by TCRdb on the 5' RACE reads, gives a single entry per CDR3 protein. The table shows around 780,000 distinct CDR3 sequences, with around three fifths occurring only once. What was sequenced was blood. These receptors originate from a man aged 40-55 years in good health.

The table lists this clonotype with a few counts. The chain joins TRBV7-9 to TRBJ2-5, with 8 bases lining up with TRBD1. The J call may not be correct, given that the DNA end is closer to TRBJ2-7. The length of the CDR3 is 15 residues. From germline, CDR1 is SEHNR and CDR2 FQNEAQ (reference sequence). CDR3 loop: CASSLGQGAGNEQYF. In DNA form, the CDR3 reads TGTGCCAGCAGCTTAGGGCAGGGGGCTGGCAACGAGCAGTACTTC.

With regard to this clonotype: At one boundary the junction diverges from the germline segment, which might be a read error. The J gene is TRBJ2-5, the V gene TRBV5-1; possibly TRBD1 or TRBD2 for D (6 bases each). The CDR3 sequence is 14 residues long. Germline assignment: CDR1 SGHRS and CDR2 YFSETQ. CDR3 DNA: TGCGCCAGCAGCCCAGCCTATAGGGGGGAGACCCGGTACTTC. It yields the protein CASSPAYRGETRYF.

The chain combines TRBV4-1 with TRBJ2-3, with TRBD2 matching over 9 bases. The V and J ends lost 0 bases and 6 bases, in that order; junction bases with no gene match: 13. Germline-derived CDR1 and CDR2 are MGHRA and YSYEKL. The CDR3 loop spans 18 amino acids. The CDR3 coding sequence is TGCGCCAGCAGCCAAGAAGCGGGGGGCCCGGTCACCCACGATACGCAGTATTTT. Amino acid sequence: CASSQEAGGPVTHDTQYF.

The gene calls are TRBV6-5 and TRBJ2-7; 7 nucleotides line up with TRBD1. The junction had 10 bases not matched to a gene; V was cut back by 8 bases and J by 3 bases. This CDR3 is built from 14 residues. Germline V gene sequence: CDR1 MNHEY, CDR2 SVGAGI. CDR3 region: CASSRTGPFYEQYF. The CDR3 coding sequence is TGTGCCAGCTCCCGGACAGGACCCTTCTACGAGCAGTACTTC.

V usage is TRBV7-2 and J usage is TRBJ1-1, with D unresolved. The germline V gene has CDR1 SGHTA and CDR2 FQGNSA. Trimming shortened V by 6 bases and J by 0 bases, and 11 bases separated the two germline ends. CDR3 length equals 14 residues. CDR3 loop: CASRNDNMNTEAFF. The DNA of the CDR3 is TGTGCCAGCAGAAACGACAACATGAACACTGAAGCTTTCTTT.

This clonotype appeared a few times. This rearrangement joins TRBV14 to TRBJ2-3, with 7 bases that match TRBD2. The ends lost 3 bases at V and 1 base at J; junction bases unmatched: 10. The CDR3 has 17 residues. Germline lookup yields CDR1 SGHDN and CDR2 FVKESK. Here the CDR3 DNA reads TGTGCCAGCAGCCATCTGGTGGCGGGAGTTGGCACAGATACGCAGTATTTT. Amino acids: CASSHLVAGVGTDTQYF.

The chain employs TRBV9 and TRBJ2-2; 8 nucleotides line up with TRBD1. The CDR3 runs to 16 residues. CDR1 and CDR2 (germline): SGDLS, YYNGEE. V gave up 3 bases and J gave up 1 base; unmatched junction bases: 5. The CDR3 loop reads CASSGQGLGNTGELFF. CDR3 DNA sequence: TGTGCCAGCAGCGGACAGGGGCTCGGGAACACCGGGGAGCTGTTTTTT.

The rearrangement links TRBV4-3 to TRBJ2-1, with 7 bases matching TRBD2. In germline, CDR1 is LGHNA, CDR2 YSLEER. The CDR3 is 18 amino acids. J lost 6 bases, V lost 3 bases, and 17 bases had no gene match. In DNA form, the CDR3 reads TGCGCCAGCAGCCAGACAACTAGCGTCTTTTTTGTGGGCAATGAGCAGTTCTTC. Its protein is CASSQTTSVFFVGNEQFF.

The rearrangement links TRBV6-5 to TRBJ2-7; 7 bases fit TRBD1. Per the germline V gene, CDR1 is MNHEY and CDR2 is SVGAGI. J gave up 4 bases and V 6 bases, and 9 bases lay outside the gene matches. This CDR3 comprises 14 residues. In DNA, the CDR3 is TGTGCCAGCAGCGTAGGGACAGCCGCATACGAGCAGTACTTC. This codes for CASSVGTAAYEQYF.

In its sample, this clonotype was seen a few times. The gene calls are TRBV5-1 and TRBJ2-1, with 7 nucleotides matching TRBD2. The germline V gene has CDR1 SGHRS and CDR2 YFSETQ. V was clipped by 4 bases and J by 9 bases; unmatched bases: 10. The CDR3 loop spans 14 amino acids. CDR3 sequence: CASSPSGVGPEQFF. The CDR3 region has the DNA TGCGCCAGCAGCCCAAGCGGGGTGGGGCCTGAGCAGTTCTTC.

J is TRBJ1-5 and V is TRBV9, with D hard to call. Trimming cost V 0 bases and J 3 bases, with 7 bases left between them. Germline V lookup: CDR1 SGDLS, CDR2 YYNGEE. CDR3 length equals 14 residues. The CDR3 sequence: CASSVDGNNQPQHF. CDR3 nucleotides: TGTGCCAGCAGCGTAGATGGGAACAATCAGCCCCAGCATTTT.

V usage is TRBV7-3 and J usage is TRBJ2-3; weak D call: TRBD2 (5 bases). The CDR3 runs 14 residues. Germline V gene lookup returns CDR1 SGHTA and CDR2 FQGTGA. Trimming took off 5 bases at V and 4 bases at J, with 13 bases between the two ends. The CDR3 loop is CASSVSGTPDTQYF. The CDR3 nucleotides are TGTGCCAGCAGCGTGAGCGGAACTCCAGATACGCAGTATTTT.

This chain links TRBV2 with TRBJ2-6; 10 bases line up with TRBD1. The CDR3 loop spans 14 amino acids. V lost 5 bases to trimming and J lost 11 bases; unmatched junction nucleotides: 6. Germline CDR1 and CDR2: SNHLY and FYNNEI. CDR3 nucleotide sequence: TGTGCCAGCAGTCCCGGACAGGGGGTTGACGTCCTGACTTTC. Amino acids: CASSPGQGVDVLTF.

The V and J genes are TRBV7-2 and TRBJ2-5; D possibly corresponds to TRBD2 (6 bases). The CDR3 contains 16 residues. Germline CDR1 is SGHTA and CDR2 is FQGNSA. V was trimmed by 1 base and J by 2 bases, leaving 14 bases between them. CDR3 DNA sequence: TGTGCCAGCAGCTTAGAATTCGCGGCGGGGCAAGAGACCCAGTACTTC. Translation: CASSLEFAAGQETQYF.